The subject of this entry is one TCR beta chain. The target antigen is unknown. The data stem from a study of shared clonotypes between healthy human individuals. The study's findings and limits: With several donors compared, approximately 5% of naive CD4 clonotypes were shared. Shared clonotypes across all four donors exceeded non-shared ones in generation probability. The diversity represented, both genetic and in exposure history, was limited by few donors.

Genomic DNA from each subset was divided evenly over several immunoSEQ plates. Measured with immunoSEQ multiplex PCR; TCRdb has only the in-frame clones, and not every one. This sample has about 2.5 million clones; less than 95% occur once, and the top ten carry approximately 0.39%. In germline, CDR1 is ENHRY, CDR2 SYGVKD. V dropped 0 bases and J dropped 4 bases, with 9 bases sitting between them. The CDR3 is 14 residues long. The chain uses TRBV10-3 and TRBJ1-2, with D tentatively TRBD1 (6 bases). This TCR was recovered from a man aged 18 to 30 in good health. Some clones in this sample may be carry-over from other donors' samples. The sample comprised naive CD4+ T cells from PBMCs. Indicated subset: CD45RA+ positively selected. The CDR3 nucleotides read TGTGCCATCAGTGAGTCCCCCAGGGGCTATGGCTACACCTTC. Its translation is CAISESPRGYGYTF.